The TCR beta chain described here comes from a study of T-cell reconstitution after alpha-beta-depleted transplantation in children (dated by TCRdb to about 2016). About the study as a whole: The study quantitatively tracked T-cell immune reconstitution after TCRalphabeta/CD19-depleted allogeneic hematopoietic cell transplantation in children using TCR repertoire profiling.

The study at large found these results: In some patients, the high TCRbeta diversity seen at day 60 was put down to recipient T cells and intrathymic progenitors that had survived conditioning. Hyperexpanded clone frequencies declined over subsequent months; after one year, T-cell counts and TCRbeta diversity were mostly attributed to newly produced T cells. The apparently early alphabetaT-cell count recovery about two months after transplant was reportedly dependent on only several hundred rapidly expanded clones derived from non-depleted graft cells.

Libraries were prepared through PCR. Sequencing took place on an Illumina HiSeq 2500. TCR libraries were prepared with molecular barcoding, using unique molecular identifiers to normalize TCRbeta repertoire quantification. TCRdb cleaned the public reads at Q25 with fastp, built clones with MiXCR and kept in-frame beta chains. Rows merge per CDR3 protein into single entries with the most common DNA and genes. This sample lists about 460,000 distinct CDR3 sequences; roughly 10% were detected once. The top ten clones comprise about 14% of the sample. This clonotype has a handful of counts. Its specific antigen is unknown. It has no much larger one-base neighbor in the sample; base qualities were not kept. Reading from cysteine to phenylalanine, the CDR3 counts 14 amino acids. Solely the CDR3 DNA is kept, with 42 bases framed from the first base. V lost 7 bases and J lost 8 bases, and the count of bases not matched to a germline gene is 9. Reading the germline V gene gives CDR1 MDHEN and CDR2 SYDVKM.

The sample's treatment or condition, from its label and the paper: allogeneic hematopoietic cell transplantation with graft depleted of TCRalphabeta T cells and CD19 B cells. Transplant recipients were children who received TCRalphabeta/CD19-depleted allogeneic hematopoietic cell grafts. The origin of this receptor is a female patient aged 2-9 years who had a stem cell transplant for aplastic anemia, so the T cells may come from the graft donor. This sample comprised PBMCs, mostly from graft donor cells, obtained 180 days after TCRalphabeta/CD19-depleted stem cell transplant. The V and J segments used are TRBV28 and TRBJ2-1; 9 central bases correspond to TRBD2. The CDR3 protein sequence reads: CASIVSGSSDEQFF. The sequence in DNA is TGTGCCAGCATCGTTAGCGGGAGCTCCGATGAGCAGTTCTTC. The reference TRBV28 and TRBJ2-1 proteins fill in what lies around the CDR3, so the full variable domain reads DVKVTQSSRYLVKRTGEKVFLECVQDMDHENMFWYRQDPGLGLRLIYFSYDVKMKEKGDIPEGYSVSREKKERFSLILESASTNQTSMYLCASIVSGSSDEQFFGPGTRLTVL.